This is a list of T cell receptor beta chains from one sample in a study of T cells in Graves' hyperthyroidism and ophthalmopathy. TCRdb re-analysed the multiplex PCR reads in MiXCR, keeping a single row per CDR3 protein. The sample includes about 600,000 distinct CDR3 sequences, approximately 14% seen only once; the top ten take less than 9%. The sequencing sample was made of blood. Receptors originate from a young woman with Graves' ophthalmopathy. CDR3s include the opening cysteine and the closing phenylalanine or tryptophan. Fields, in order: V gene, clone size, J gene, D gene, CDR3 DNA, CDR3 protein. D genes are given only for firm matches. Clone size, where shown, is once, few, many, or a class for clones that have expanded.

TRBV5-1	many	TRBJ1-2	.	TGCGCCAGCAGCTTGGGGGTCTTGGGGAACTATGGCTACACCTTC	CASSLGVLGNYGYTF
TRBV5-1	few	TRBJ2-7	.	TGCGCCAGCAGCCCGGACGAGGACCAAACTTACGAGCAGTACTTC	CASSPDEDQTYEQYF
TRBV5-1	many	TRBJ1-6	.	TGCGCCAGCAGCAACGGGCCCGAAGGTCATTCACCCCTCCACTTT	CASSNGPEGHSPLHF
TRBV27	many	TRBJ2-2	TRBD2	TGTGCCAGCAGTTTGGGGACCGGGAGGGTCACCGGGGAGCTGTTTTTT	CASSLGTGRVTGELFF
TRBV20-1	few	TRBJ2-3	TRBD2	TGCAGTGCTAGAGAATTGGCAGGGGATGGCGGGAGGGCCCCAGATACGCAGTATTTT	CSARELAGDGGRAPDTQYF
TRBV11-1	many	TRBJ2-7	.	TGTGCCAGCAGCTTAGCGGGGACCCACTACGAGCAGTACTTC	CASSLAGTHYEQYF
TRBV7-9	few	TRBJ1-2	.	TGTGCCAGCAGGGCAGATTTTGGCTACACCTTC	CASRADFGYTF
TRBV5-8	many	TRBJ1-1	TRBD1	TGTGCCAGCAGCTTAGCTTCAGGGGGTTGGAACACTGAAGCTTTCTTT	CASSLASGGWNTEAFF
TRBV10-2	many	TRBJ2-3	.	TGCGCCAGCAGTGAGTATGGCGGAACTAGCACAGATACGCAGTATTTT	CASSEYGGTSTDTQYF
TRBV5-5	many	TRBJ2-2	.	TGTGCCAGCACCTTCTCCTACACCGGGGAGCTGTTTTTT	CASTFSYTGELFF
TRBV11-1	many	TRBJ2-3	TRBD2	TGTGCCAGCAGCTTTATATTGGGAGCTAGCGGAGTCCCAGATACGCAGTATTTT	CASSFILGASGVPDTQYF
TRBV5-1	.	TRBJ1-2	.	TGTACCAGCAGCTTGCTGGACGGGCTTGAGGGCTACACCTTC	CTSSLLDGLEGYTF
TRBV6-1	.	TRBJ2-5	.	TGTGCCAGCAGTTTTCGGGGGAGAGAGACCCAGTACTTC	CASSFRGRETQYF
TRBV4-3	.	TRBJ2-3	TRBD2	TGCGCCAGCAGCCAAGAAAGCGCAGCGGGGAGCACAGATACGCAGTATTTT	CASSQESAAGSTDTQYF
TRBV18	many	TRBJ2-1	.	TGTGCCAGCTCACCGATAGGACGGTTTTTCAATGAGCAGTTCTTC	CASSPIGRFFNEQFF
TRBV29-1	few	TRBJ1-3	.	TGCAGCGTGGCTTCTGGAGGGGTAGGGGGGACCTCTGGAAACACCATATATTTT	CSVASGGVGGTSGNTIYF